The TCR beta chain described here comes from a study of blood T cells in healthy people across ages. PCR was performed a second time for 7 to 11 cycles using a sample-barcoded 5' primer and a J-beta primer mix. Every molecule of cDNA carried a tag from a template-switch adaptor with 12 random nucleotides. TCRdb processed the 5' RACE reads anew with MiXCR; each CDR3 protein has one entry. This repertoire shows approximately 820,000 distinct CDR3 sequences, more than 40% found once; its top ten account for around 18%. In regard to this clonotype: The antigen is undetermined.

This CDR3 spans 18 amino acids. V was trimmed by 4 bases and J by 0 bases, leaving 16 bases between them. The germline V gene encodes CDR1 MNHNS and CDR2 SASEGT. Study-level results: CMV status of donors was unknown, possibly confounding expanded clonotype changes. Diversity was higher, and naive CD4+ cells more numerous, in long-lived donors than in aged donors.

The study drew donors from healthy Caucasian individuals in Russia aged about 6 to 95. The sequence came from a man aged 55 to 69 in good health. Sequencing was done on a sample of blood. The chain is built from TRBV6-1 and TRBJ2-6, with D possibly being TRBD1 (6 bases). The CDR3 DNA sequence: TGTGCCAGCAGTGGAGACAGGTCCTCAGCCTCTGGGGCCAACGTCCTGACTTTC. Its translation: CASSGDRSSASGANVLTF.